This T cell receptor beta chain stems from a study of T cells in Graves' hyperthyroidism and ophthalmopathy. There are many counts of this clonotype. The V and J ends lost 3 bases and 5 bases, in that order; junction bases with no gene match: 4. The CDR3 is 14 residues long. Germline V gene sequence: CDR1 SGHRS, CDR2 YFSETQ. Stable Graves' hyperthyroidism denoted no ophthalmopathy progression over 18 months. Diagnostic assessment was based on clinical symptoms, serum thyroxine and TRAb, thyroid ultrasound and orbital computed tomography. RNA transcripts were the template for amplifying TCR beta CDR3 regions. The HTBI primer set was used in a first-round RT-PCR of the TCR CDR3. Using its own MiXCR run on the multiplex PCR reads, TCRdb lists one record per CDR3 protein. The data contain about 740,000 distinct CDR3 sequences, around 15% of them singletons.

Specimen: blood. This sequence joins TRBV5-1 and TRBJ2-1; 8 bases agree with TRBD1. The TCR sequence derives from a woman under 30 with Graves' hyperthyroidism. CDR3 DNA sequence: TGCGCCAGCAGCTGGGCAGGGGGCAACAATGAGCAGTTCTTC. It codes for CASSWAGGNNEQFF.